This T cell receptor (beta chain) stems from a study of glioma-infiltrating T cells after dendritic cell vaccination. TCRB CDR3 was amplified from 2 ug genomic DNA or less. The method was immunoSEQ multiplex PCR; TCRdb's version includes in-frame clones alone and lacks a portion of them. The sample holds 93,000 or so clones, roughly 76% seen once. Patients had residual fresh-frozen tumor tissue and more than two years of survival data. Source: blood, taken before dendritic cell vaccination. The clonotype originates from a human donor with glioblastoma.

DNA for the CDR3: TGTGCCAGCACAGGAGAAGGACAGGACACAGATACGCAGTATTTT. Its translation: CASTGEGQDTDTQYF. This rearrangement joins TRBV9 to TRBJ2-3; 7 bases line up with TRBD1. In germline, CDR1 is SGDLS, CDR2 YYNGEE. This CDR3 has 15 residues. Trimming cost V 6 bases and J 2 bases; bases outside gene matches: 9.